Reported below is one T cell receptor beta chain. Its antigen remains unidentified. The record has no base qualities; no much larger clone is one base away. TCRdb names Illumina HiSeq 1500 as the instrument used. TCRdb reanalyzed the raw reads on its own, using fastp at Q25 for trimming and MiXCR for clone calling, and kept in-frame beta chains. When rows share a CDR3 protein, they turn into one entry using the most common DNA and genes. The sample table lists hundreds of thousands of distinct CDR3 sequences, approximately 34% of them with a count of one. 2.5% to 3.5% of the sample belongs to the ten largest clones. This specimen belongs to a study of T cell repertoires in cytomegalovirus infection (dated by TCRdb to the late 2010s). Study-wide context: Donor HLA type was relevant to the analysis, because carriage of CMV infection together with the matching HLA type was indicated by public TCR beta signatures.

Study-wide conclusions, independent of this receptor: Cumulative frequency of public TCR beta family members discriminated carriers of CMV infection plus the relevant HLA type in this cohort and an independent roughly 330-donor cohort. The ex vivo response was dominated by HLA-C-restricted CMV-specific TCR beta clonotypes, which also provided the single most frequent clonotype in two of eight donors.

For CDR1 and CDR2, the germline V gene lists SNHLY and FYNNEI. The CDR3 runs 18 residues from the cysteine to the phenylalanine. Only CDR3 DNA is held: 54 bases, read in frame from base 1. The V end gives up 5 bases and the J end 0 bases, leaving 11 bases in the junction not matched to a gene. The origin of this receptor is a human donor in good health (CMV status not recorded). Some clones in this sample may be carry-over from other donors' samples. Sequencing used PBMCs. This sequence uses TRBV2 and TRBJ1-4, with 8 bases aligning to TRBD1. In nucleotide form, the sequence is TGTGCCAGCAGTCGCAGTACAGGGGGTGGAGCAACTAATGAAAAACTGTTTTTT. It specifies CASSRSTGGGATNEKLFF.